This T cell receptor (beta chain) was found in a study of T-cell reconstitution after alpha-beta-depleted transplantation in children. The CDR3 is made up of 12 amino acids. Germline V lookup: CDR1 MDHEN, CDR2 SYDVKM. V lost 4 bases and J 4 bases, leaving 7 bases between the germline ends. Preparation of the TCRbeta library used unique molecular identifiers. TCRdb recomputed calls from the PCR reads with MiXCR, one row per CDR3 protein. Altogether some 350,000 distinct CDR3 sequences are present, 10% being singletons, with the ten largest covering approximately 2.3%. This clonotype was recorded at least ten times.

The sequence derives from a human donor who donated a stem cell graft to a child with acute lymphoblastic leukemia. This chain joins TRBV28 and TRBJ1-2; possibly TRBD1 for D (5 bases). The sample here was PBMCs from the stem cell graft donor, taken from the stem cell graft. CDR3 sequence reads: CASSSGIYGYTF. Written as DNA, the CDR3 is TGTGCCAGCAGTTCAGGGATCTATGGCTACACCTTC.